The entry below gives a single T cell receptor (beta chain) sequence along with its context. Its antigen is still unknown. Clones were read by immunoSEQ multiplex PCR, and TCRdb kept only the in-frame ones, dropping some. The data show about 2.4 million clones, roughly 93% seen once. This entry is derived from a study of shared clonotypes between healthy human individuals. Study conclusions and caveats: Generation probabilities of non-shared clonotypes were lower (relative to those shared by all four donors).

Donation came from healthy HIV-negative adults that had no recent acute infections or vaccinations. The V segment lost 1 base and the J segment 13 bases; nucleotides outside the gene matches: 8. The CDR3 is 12 residues long. CDR1 is SQVTM, CDR2 ANQGSEA, per germline. This clonotype was sampled from a man aged 18 to 35 in good health. Some clones in this sample may be carry-over from other donors' samples. The sequenced sample was naive CD4+ T cells from PBMCs. Specified subset: CD45RA+ positively selected. The chain joins TRBV29-1 to TRBJ1-2, with 8 bases aligning to TRBD1. The CDR3 sequence: CSVEGQGRGSTF. CDR3 DNA: TGCAGCGTTGAAGGACAGGGGCGGGGTTCCACCTTC.